The 2 T cell receptor beta chains below come from one sample, sequenced in a study of blood T cells in healthy people across ages (dated by TCRdb to the mid-2010s). The library was built by means of 5' RACE. This sample was sequenced with an Illumina HiSeq 2500. The second PCR ran for about 6 to 11 cycles and used a J-beta primer mix along with a sample-barcoded 5' primer. The public reads were reprocessed in TCRdb via fastp at Q25 and MiXCR, keeping in-frame beta chains. Each CDR3 protein gets just one entry, which takes the most common genes and DNA from the rows behind it. A total of some 760,000 distinct CDR3 sequences appear in this sample, roughly 25% of them only once. 3% to 4.5% of the sample comes from the top ten. This same sample was also taken into another study, of T cells of mothers and their children.

Sequenced: blood. Receptors originate from a boy aged 5 to 17 in good health.

This clonotype was observed at least ten times. The genes are TRBV7-8 and TRBJ2-7; a possible D gene is TRBD2 (6 bases). Germline values: CDR1 SGHVS, CDR2 FQNEAQ. This CDR3 contains 16 residues. Trimming removed 0 bases at V and 2 bases at J, with 14 bases between. The CDR3 DNA follows: TGTGCCAGCAGCTTAGCGGGTCGGGGGTCAACCTACGAGCAGTACTTC. Translated, it gives CASSLAGRGSTYEQYF. Full variable domain (missing parts from reference TRBV7-8 and TRBJ2-7): GAGVSQSPRYKVAKRGQDVALRCDPISGHVSLFWYQQALGQGPEFLTYFQNEAQLDKSGLPSDRFFAERPEGSVSTLKIQRTQQEDSAVYLCASSLAGRGSTYEQYFGPGTRLTVT.

The gene calls are TRBV5-5 and TRBJ2-3; 11 nucleotides agree with TRBD2. This CDR3 contains 19 residues. Germline CDR1 SGHKS, CDR2 YYEKEE (reference sequence). Unmatched junction bases numbered 16, after V lost 5 bases and J lost 2 bases. CDR3 protein: CASSIRHIALAGATDTQYF. In DNA form, the CDR3 reads TGTGCCAGCAGTATTAGACATATTGCACTAGCGGGAGCCACAGATACGCAGTATTTT.